This passage covers 9 T cell receptor beta chains from one sample sequenced in a study of T cells in Graves' hyperthyroidism and ophthalmopathy. It was RNA transcripts that yielded the amplified TCR beta CDR3 regions. Initially, a first-round RT-PCR of the TCR CDR3 employed the HTBI primer set. TCRdb called the multiplex PCR reads again in MiXCR, with one record for every CDR3 protein. The sample consists of 550,000 to 600,000 distinct CDR3 sequences, approximately 15% of them appearing once. Material for sequencing was blood. These receptors originate from a woman between 18 and 30 years old with Graves' hyperthyroidism.

With respect to this clonotype: This could be a read error, since a much larger clone is one nucleotide away. This sequence joins TRBV5-1 and TRBJ2-5; 8 nucleotides match TRBD2. This CDR3 has 14 residues. Germline loops: CDR1 SGHRS, CDR2 YFSETQ. CDR3 DNA sequence: TGCGCCACCCACAGCGGGAGTATGGGAGAGACCCGGTACTTC. Amino acids: CATHSGSMGETRYF.

There are a few counts of this clonotype. This rearrangement joins TRBV7-9 to TRBJ1-2; perhaps TRBD1 as D (6 bases). V gave up 6 bases and J gave up 2 bases, with 16 bases separating them. From germline, CDR1 is SEHNR and CDR2 FQNEAQ (reference sequence). The CDR3 covers 15 residues. CDR3 in amino acids: CASSTQQGTNYGYTF. The CDR3 DNA reads TGTGCCAGCAGTACGCAACAGGGCACCAACTATGGCTACACCTTC. The variable domain in full, completed from reference TRBV7-9 and TRBJ1-2, reads DTGVSQNPRHKITKRGQNVTFRCDPISEHNRLYWYRQTLGQGPEFLTYFQNEAQLEKSRLLSDRFSAERPKGSFSTLEIQRTEQGDSAMYLCASSTQQGTNYGYTFGSGTRLTVV.

This clonotype was observed many times. V usage is TRBV20-1 and J usage is TRBJ2-7, with D perhaps TRBD2 (6 bases). Germline V gene sequence: CDR1 DFQATT, CDR2 SNEGSKA (reference sequence). The CDR3 covers 13 residues. V lost 5 bases, J lost 3 bases, and 14 bases lay in between. In nucleotides, the CDR3 is TGCAGTGCTCCGGGACTGACGAACTACGAGCAGTACTTC. Amino acids: CSAPGLTNYEQYF.

On this clonotype itself: Its ends do not fully match the called genes, so a read error is possible. V is TRBV10-3 and J is TRBJ2-3; the match to TRBD1 covers 10 bases. In germline, CDR1 is ENHRY, CDR2 SYGVKD. CDR3 size: 14 residues. The CDR3 loop reads CAISRDRGTDTQYF. The CDR3, as DNA: TGTGCCATCAGCCGGGACAGGGGCACCGATACGCAGTATTTT.

This clonotype was counted at least ten times. J is TRBJ2-3 and V is TRBV20-1; no reliable D call. The CDR3 contains 13 residues. Per germline, CDR1 DFQATT and CDR2 SNEGSKA (reference sequence). Trimming left V 6 bases short and J 0 bases short, with 10 bases between. The CDR3 DNA is TGCAGTGCCGCGAAGGCTAGCACAGATACGCAGTATTTT. This sequence encodes CSAAKASTDTQYF.

About this clonotype itself: A junction boundary mismatches the germline segment, possibly from a read error. V usage is TRBV20-1 and J usage is TRBJ2-1, with TRBD2 matching 7 bases. This CDR3 has 15 amino acids. The germline V gene encodes CDR1 DFQATT and CDR2 SNEGSKA (reference sequence). The CDR3 loop reads CSTRVWRETYNEQFF. The CDR3 nucleotides read TGCAGTACTAGAGTGTGGCGGGAGACCTACAATGAGCAGTTCTTC.

This clonotype was recorded many times. V and J are TRBV4-3 and TRBJ1-1; D possibly corresponds to TRBD1 (6 bases). The CDR3 runs 14 residues. Germline CDR1 reads LGHNA; CDR2 reads YSLEER. The ends were cut back, 4 bases at V and 7 bases at J, with 16 bases in the middle. CDR3 DNA: TGCGCCAGCAGCCCGACTCGGGAGGGACATGAAGCTTTCTTT. Translating it yields CASSPTREGHEAFF.

As regards this clonotype: An end of the junction differs from the germline gene, which may be a read error. The J gene is TRBJ2-2, the V gene TRBV20-1; 8 bases agree with TRBD1. There are 12 residues in the CDR3. Germline V lookup: CDR1 DFQATT, CDR2 SNEGSKA (reference sequence). In DNA form, the CDR3 reads TGCAGTGTTAGACAGGGGCCCGGGGAGCTGTTTTTT. Its protein is CSVRQGPGELFF.

The V call is TRBV19, the J call TRBJ1-5, with D perhaps matching TRBD1 (6 bases). Germline V gene sequence: CDR1 LNHDA, CDR2 SQIVND (reference sequence). Trimming took 3 bases from V and 5 from J, leaving 14 bases between them. This CDR3 comprises 15 residues. CDR3 sequence reads: CASSIQGRIDQPQHF. The CDR3 DNA reads TGTGCCAGTAGTATTCAGGGGCGTATCGATCAGCCCCAGCATTTT.